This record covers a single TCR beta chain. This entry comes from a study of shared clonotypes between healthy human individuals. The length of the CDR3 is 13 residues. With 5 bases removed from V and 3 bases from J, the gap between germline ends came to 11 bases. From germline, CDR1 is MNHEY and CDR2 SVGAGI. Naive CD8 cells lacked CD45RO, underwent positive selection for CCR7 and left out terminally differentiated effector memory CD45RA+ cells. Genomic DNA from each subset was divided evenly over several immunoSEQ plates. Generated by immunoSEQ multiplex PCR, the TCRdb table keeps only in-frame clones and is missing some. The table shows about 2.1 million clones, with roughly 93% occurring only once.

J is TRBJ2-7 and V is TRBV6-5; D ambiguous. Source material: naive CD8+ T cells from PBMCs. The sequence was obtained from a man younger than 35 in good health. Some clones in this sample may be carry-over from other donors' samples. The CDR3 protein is CASSPEWGYEQYF. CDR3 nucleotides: TGTGCCAGCAGTCCAGAGTGGGGCTACGAGCAGTACTTC.